The rows below give T cell receptor beta chains drawn from one sample of a study of read filtering for tumor transcriptome and immune sequencing. TCRdb analysed the reads with MiXCR anew, one entry per CDR3 protein. The sample records about 38,000 distinct CDR3 sequences, approximately 13% being singletons. Sample: a population of CD138-negative cells sorted from bone marrow. The receptor source for this set is a donor over 35 with multiple myeloma. CDR3s include the opening cysteine and the closing phenylalanine or tryptophan. A D gene is named only where the DNA matches it firmly. Rows give clone size only sometimes, using once, few, many, or a class for an expanded clone.

size,V,J,D,CDR3,DNA
many,TRBV9,TRBJ2-1,TRBD1,CASSVGQGGYNEQFF,TGTGCCAGCAGCGTGGGACAGGGAGGCTACAATGAGCAGTTCTTC
many,TRBV7-8,TRBJ2-1,.,CASSLRRINEQFF,TGTGCCAGCAGCTTGCGTCGGATCAATGAGCAGTTCTTC
.,TRBV4-1,TRBJ2-7,TRBD2,CASSLRLAGREQYF,TGCGCCAGCAGCCTCAGACTAGCGGGAAGGGAGCAGTACTTC
many,TRBV12-3/TRBV12-4,TRBJ2-7,.,CASSLFGAGNEQYF,TGTGCCAGCAGTTTATTCGGTGCGGGCAACGAGCAGTACTTC
many,TRBV7-2,TRBJ2-5,TRBD2,CASSAGTSGNGETQYF,TGTGCCAGCAGCGCAGGGACTAGCGGGAATGGGGAGACCCAGTACTTC
many,TRBV27,TRBJ2-7,TRBD2,CASSAGTSSHEQYF,TGTGCCAGCAGTGCCGGGACTAGCTCCCACGAGCAGTACTTC
many,TRBV18,TRBJ2-7,.,CASSPPNSYEQYF,TGTGCCAGCTCACCACCCAATTCCTACGAGCAGTACTTC
many,TRBV20-1,TRBJ2-1,TRBD1,CSAQGVHEQFF,TGCAGTGCCCAGGGGGTCCATGAGCAGTTCTTC
once,TRBV2,TRBJ2-3,.,CASSVWQGITDTQYF,TGTGCCAGCAGTGTCTGGCAGGGGATTACAGATACGCAGTATTTT
many,TRBV7-9,TRBJ2-7,.,CASSLQGTEQYF,TGTGCCAGCAGCTTACAGGGAACCGAGCAGTACTTC
many,TRBV28,TRBJ1-5,.,CASSLGGAGNQPQHF,TGTGCCAGCAGTTTAGGGGGGGCCGGCAATCAGCCCCAGCATTTT
few,TRBV6-2/TRBV6-3,TRBJ2-5,TRBD2,CASSFFGGRGETQYF,TGTGCCAGCAGTTTCTTCGGCGGGAGAGGAGAGACCCAGTACTTC
many,TRBV29-1,TRBJ2-1,.,CSVEDRDNEQFF,TGCAGCGTTGAAGATCGGGATAATGAGCAGTTCTTC
many,TRBV6-5,TRBJ2-7,TRBD2,CASSRTSESYEQYF,TGTGCCAGCAGTCGCACTAGCGAGTCCTACGAGCAGTACTTC
.,TRBV12-3/TRBV12-4,TRBJ2-3,.,CASKPGYSTDTQYF,TGTGCCAGCAAACCGGGATACTCCACAGATACGCAGTATTTT
many,TRBV14,TRBJ2-1,TRBD2,CASSQDKGLAGGPLGNEQFF,TGTGCCAGCAGCCAGGACAAGGGACTAGCGGGAGGGCCCTTAGGAAATGAGCAGTTCTTC
many,TRBV20-1,TRBJ2-7,TRBD1,CSTQRQGVFPLSGQQYF,TGCAGTACGCAAAGACAGGGGGTGTTCCCACTAAGCGGGCAGCAGTACTTC
many,TRBV6-5,TRBJ2-2,TRBD2,CASSIAGGGGELFF,TGTGCCAGCAGCATAGCGGGGGGAGGCGGGGAGCTGTTTTTT
many,TRBV28,TRBJ1-1,.,CASSPLSGGRTEAFF,TGTGCCAGCAGTCCTCTATCTGGGGGCCGCACTGAAGCTTTCTTT
many,TRBV6-1,TRBJ1-1,.,CASSEGVLNTEAFF,TGTGCCAGCAGTGAGGGGGTTTTGAACACTGAAGCTTTCTTT
few,TRBV5-1,TRBJ1-3,TRBD1,CASRSGQQPGNTIYF,TGCGCCAGCAGGTCGGGACAGCAACCTGGAAACACCATATATTTT
many,TRBV5-1,TRBJ2-1,.,CASRYDGASYNEQFF,TGCGCCAGCAGATACGACGGGGCCTCCTACAATGAGCAGTTCTTC
.,TRBV20-1,TRBJ2-5,.,CSARAGETQYF,TGCAGTGCTAGAGCGGGGGAGACCCAGTACTTC
once,TRBV2,TRBJ2-1,TRBD2,CASRRRSSRLAGNEEQFF,TGTGCCAGCAGGCGAAGGTCCAGTAGACTAGCGGGAAACGAAGAGCAGTTCTTC
many,TRBV20-1,TRBJ2-5,.,CSARVGANPKETQYF,TGCAGTGCTAGAGTGGGCGCGAATCCTAAAGAGACCCAGTACTTC
.,TRBV18,TRBJ2-5,.,CASSRTDQETQYF,TGTGCCAGCTCCCGGACAGACCAAGAGACCCAGTACTTC
many,TRBV6-2/TRBV6-3,TRBJ1-5,.,CASSYFEGGPQHF,TGTGCCAGCAGTTACTTTGAGGGGGGGCCCCAGCATTTT
many,TRBV5-1,TRBJ2-5,.,CASSFGGNQETQYF,TGCGCCAGCAGCTTCGGCGGGAACCAAGAGACCCAGTACTTC
.,TRBV3-1,TRBJ2-1,.,CASSQDVALLGNEQFF,TGTGCCAGCAGCCAAGATGTAGCTCTTCTAGGCAATGAGCAGTTCTTC
many,TRBV29-1,TRBJ2-5,.,CSVRGRGETQYF,TGCAGCGTCCGGGGCAGGGGAGAGACCCAGTACTTC
few,TRBV12-3/TRBV12-4,TRBJ2-7,.,CASGLFGAGNEQYF,TGTGCCAGCGGCTTATTCGGTGCGGGCAACGAGCAGTACTTC
many,TRBV20-1,TRBJ2-2,TRBD2,CSAPRTSGSPGELFF,TGCAGTGCCCCAAGGACTAGCGGGAGTCCCGGGGAGCTGTTTTTT
many,TRBV19,TRBJ2-6,.,CASRPGGGGGANVLTF,TGTGCCAGTAGACCTGGAGGGGGGGGAGGGGCCAACGTCCTGACTTTC
many,TRBV7-6,TRBJ2-1,.,CASSPTTSSYNEQFF,TGTGCCAGCAGCCCGACAACGAGCTCCTACAATGAGCAGTTCTTC
few,TRBV7-2,TRBJ2-5,TRBD2,CASSLARTSGKGTQYF,TGTGCCAGCAGCTTAGCCAGGACTAGCGGAAAAGGGACCCAGTACTTC